Listed below are T cell receptor beta chains from one sample, sequenced in a study of blood T cell repertoires in COVID-19. Libraries were prepared by immunoSEQ multiplex PCR; TCRdb keeps only in-frame clonotypes and omits some of them. In the table there are some 180,000 clones, roughly three quarters of which are singletons. The sample taken for sequencing was peripheral blood. These receptors were obtained from a woman aged 40 to 50 with COVID-19, enrolled during active disease. Each CDR3 is given with its conserved first and last residue. A D gene is named only where the DNA matches it firmly. Rows may omit the clone size; those that give it use once, few, many or a size class.

v_call	j_call	clone_size	d_call	cdr3_aa	cdr3_nt
TRBV5-1	TRBJ1-1	-	TRBD1	CASSLIDRAITEAFF	TGCGCCAGCAGCTTGATCGACAGGGCGATCACTGAAGCTTTCTTT
TRBV2	TRBJ1-4	-	TRBD1	CASSSQGAQGEKLFF	TGTGCCAGCAGTAGCCAGGGGGCGCAGGGTGAAAAACTGTTTTTT
TRBV24-1	TRBJ2-5	-	TRBD2	CATSDHQGSGGPETQYF	TGTGCCACCAGTGACCACCAAGGAAGCGGGGGGCCGGAGACCCAGTACTTC
TRBV20-1	TRBJ1-2	-	TRBD1	CSASSTTGADGYTF	TGCAGTGCCAGTTCTACGACAGGGGCGGATGGCTACACCTTC
TRBV9	TRBJ2-1	-	-	CASSGLRANEQFF	TGTGCTTCAAGCGGGCTAAGGGCGAATGAGCAGTTCTTC
TRBV15	TRBJ1-2	-	TRBD1	CATSRDRGHGYTF	TGTGCCACCAGCAGGGACAGGGGGCATGGCTACACCTTC
TRBV2	TRBJ2-3	once	-	CASWGSSDTQYF	TGTGCCAGTTGGGGCTCCTCAGATACGCAGTATTTT
TRBV6-4	TRBJ1-1	-	-	CASSESRVSEAFF	TGTGCCAGCAGTGAGTCCCGCGTATCTGAAGCTTTCTTT
TRBV29-1	TRBJ1-2	-	-	CSVGDTPYTF	TGCAGCGTTGGGGACACCCCCTACACCTTC
TRBV3-1/TRBV3-2	TRBJ2-7	few	-	CASSQVPGSPYEQYF	TGTGCCAGCAGCCAAGTCCCGGGATCCCCCTACGAGCAGTACTTC
TRBV5-4	TRBJ2-3	-	TRBD2	CASSKDVGGGTDTQYF	TGTGCCAGCAGCAAGGACGTTGGGGGGGGGACAGATACGCAGTATTTT
TRBV3-1/TRBV3-2	TRBJ2-5	-	-	CASSPLGGQETQYF	TGTGCCAGCAGCCCCTTAGGAGGGCAAGAGACCCAGTACTTC
TRBV11-2	TRBJ1-2	-	-	CASSLDQGLYGYTF	TGTGCCAGCAGCTTAGACCAGGGGTTATATGGCTACACCTTC
TRBV27	TRBJ1-5	-	-	CASSSTNQPQHF	TGTGCCAGCAGCTCTACTAATCAGCCCCAGCATTTT
TRBV6-5	TRBJ2-3	-	TRBD2	CASSYLAGATDTQYF	TGTGCCAGCAGTTACCTAGCGGGGGCCACAGATACGCAGTATTTT
TRBV11-3	TRBJ1-1	-	-	CASRLRRDTEAFF	TGTGCCAGCAGATTACGGAGGGACACTGAAGCTTTCTTT
TRBV5-5	TRBJ2-7	-	TRBD1	CASSGQGASYEQYF	TGTGCCAGCTCTGGGCAGGGGGCCTCCTACGAGCAGTACTTC
TRBV5-1	TRBJ2-5	-	TRBD1	CASSIRTGGRQTQYF	TGCGCCAGCAGCATAAGGACAGGGGGGCGACAGACCCAGTACTTC
TRBV29-1	TRBJ1-2	-	-	CSVPPTGSNGYTF	TGCAGCGTTCCTCCCACCGGGAGCAATGGCTACACCTTC
TRBV6-6	TRBJ2-3	-	TRBD2	CASSLTSGKTDTQYF	TGTGCCAGCAGCCTGACTAGCGGGAAGACAGATACGCAGTATTTT
TRBV5-5	TRBJ2-3	-	TRBD2	CASSHGRGGNTDTQYF	TGTGCCAGCAGCCACGGTCGGGGGGGGAACACAGATACGCAGTATTTT
TRBV29-1	TRBJ2-4	-	-	CSVVAGMAKNIQYF	TGCAGCGTTGTGGCAGGGATGGCCAAAAACATTCAGTACTTC